These 2 T cell receptor beta chains were all obtained from the same sample, sequenced in a study of blood T cell repertoires in COVID-19. Profiled with immunoSEQ multiplex PCR; TCRdb holds only in-frame clones, not every one. The sample holds around 80,000 clones, about 82% seen once. Specimen: peripheral blood. These receptors were collected from a man aged 50 to 59 with COVID-19, enrolled during active disease.

This sequence joins TRBV19 and TRBJ1-1, with D possibly matching TRBD1 (6 bases). The length of the CDR3 is 13 residues. Trimming shortened V by 10 bases and J by 5 bases, and 17 bases separated the two germline ends. Germline CDR1 reads LNHDA; CDR2 reads SQIVND (reference sequence). As DNA, the CDR3 is TGTGCCACCGCTAATAGGGGGGGGACTGAAGCTTTCTTT. Residues: CATANRGGTEAFF.

The V and J genes are TRBV7-2 and TRBJ2-7; D may be TRBD1 (5 bases). The CDR3 has 14 residues. The V gene lost 1 base and the J gene lost 3 bases, with 10 bases spanning the gap. Germline CDR1 is SGHTA and CDR2 is FQGNSA. The CDR3 nucleotides read TGTGCCAGCAGCTTAGGGCCAGGGAACTACGAGCAGTACTTC. Translation: CASSLGPGNYEQYF.